A single sample is the source of the 27 T cell receptor beta chains below, sequenced in a study of cytomegalovirus exposure and HLA in healthy donors. The PCR made use of 60 Vbeta and 13 Jbeta primers. TCRdb keeps only in-frame clones here, not all; method: immunoSEQ multiplex PCR. The table has roughly 150,000 clones, roughly 80% seen once. The sample consisted of PBMCs. These receptors were collected from a male donor in good health and CMV-seropositive.

The chain carries TRBV27 and TRBJ1-1; D is undetermined. Germline-derived CDR1 and CDR2 are MNHEY and SMNVEV (reference sequence). V was trimmed by 8 bases and J by 4 bases, leaving 17 bases between them. The CDR3 contains 14 residues. CDR3 in DNA: TGTGCCAGCCGAACCCAAGCCCGGGGCACTGAAGCTTTCTTT. Amino acid sequence: CASRTQARGTEAFF.

The genes are TRBV27 and TRBJ1-5, with D tentatively TRBD1 (5 bases). Germline CDR1 MNHEY, CDR2 SMNVEV (reference sequence). There are 13 residues in the CDR3. Between the trimmed V and J ends, which lost 3 bases and 6 bases, there was a span of 9 bases. The CDR3: CASSLGPLQPQHF. CDR3 DNA: TGTGCCAGCAGTTTGGGGCCTCTTCAGCCCCAGCATTTT.

The rearrangement joins TRBV9 to TRBJ1-1, with a weak D call TRBD1 (6 bases). The V end was cut by 3 bases, the J end by 2 bases, with 11 bases between. The CDR3 totals 14 residues. Germline values: CDR1 SGDLS, CDR2 YYNGEE. The CDR3 sequence is CASSAGRGNTEAFF. As DNA, the CDR3 is TGTGCCAGCAGCGCGGGCAGGGGAAACACTGAAGCTTTCTTT.

The chain is built from TRBV5-6 and TRBJ1-5; weak D call: TRBD1 (5 bases). Germline V gene lookup returns CDR1 SGHDT and CDR2 YYEEEE. The V gene lost 0 bases and the J gene lost 8 bases, with 27 bases spanning the gap. The CDR3 has 19 amino acids. The CDR3: CASSLGPGGLGGPREPQHF. DNA for the CDR3: TGTGCCAGCAGCTTGGGGCCTGGGGGTTTGGGGGGACCCAGGGAGCCCCAGCATTTT.

The V call is TRBV5-1, the J call TRBJ2-4; a possible D gene is TRBD1 (5 bases). The CDR3 sequence is 20 residues long. The V end lost 2 bases, the J end lost 8 bases, and 32 bases lay between the germline ends. In germline, CDR1 is SGHRS, CDR2 YFSETQ. The CDR3 loop reads CASSFGATVGAYSDAHIQYF. In DNA form, the CDR3 reads TGCGCCAGCAGCTTTGGGGCAACAGTAGGGGCCTACAGCGATGCCCACATTCAGTACTTC.

The CDR3 loop reads CASSQDRAGGWEQYF. CDR3 nucleotides: TGCGCCAGCAGCCAAGATCGAGCGGGAGGTTGGGAGCAGTACTTC. V usage is TRBV4-3 and J usage is TRBJ2-5; 9 bases fit TRBD2. The CDR3 consists of 15 residues. V was clipped by 0 bases and J by 11 bases; unmatched bases: 10. CDR1 and CDR2 (germline): LGHNA, YSLEER.

The chain recombines TRBV28 with TRBJ2-2; possible D gene TRBD2, 6 bases. In germline, CDR1 is MDHEN, CDR2 SYDVKM. CDR3 length: 16 residues. Between the trimmed V and J ends, which lost 7 bases and 7 bases, there was a span of 22 bases. CDR3 amino acids: CASTGGMSGAGGELFF. The CDR3 DNA follows: TGTGCCAGCACTGGCGGGATGTCAGGTGCCGGCGGGGAGCTGTTTTTT.

This chain links TRBV7-7 with TRBJ2-1, with D perhaps TRBD1 (6 bases). Germline-derived CDR1 and CDR2 are SSHAT and FNYEAQ (reference sequence). This CDR3 has 13 residues. Trimming took 0 bases from V and 8 from J, leaving 8 bases between them. The CDR3, as DNA: TGTGCCAGCAGCTTAGCCAGGGGACATGAGCAGTTCTTC. Translation: CASSLARGHEQFF.

The V and J genes are TRBV19 and TRBJ1-5; D not certain. CDR3 length equals 14 residues. Germline V gene lookup returns CDR1 LNHDA and CDR2 SQIVND (reference sequence). The ends were cut back, 4 bases at V and 6 bases at J, with 13 bases in the middle. The CDR3 DNA reads as TGTGCCAGTAGTAAGCCCGGGGTGGGTCAGCCCCAGCATTTT. It specifies CASSKPGVGQPQHF.

The genes are TRBV7-8 and TRBJ2-1, with 8 bases lining up with TRBD2. CDR3 size: 15 residues. In germline, CDR1 is SGHVS, CDR2 FQNEAQ. V lost 5 bases, J lost 7 bases, and 10 bases stayed unmatched. As DNA, the CDR3 is TGTGCCAGCAGCCCCGGACTAGCAGAGACAAATGAGCAGTTCTTC. Protein sequence: CASSPGLAETNEQFF.

The chain has TRBV6-5 and TRBJ2-1; D might be TRBD1 (6 bases). CDR1 and CDR2 from the germline V gene are MNHEY and SVGAGI. CDR3 length: 15 amino acids. The ends were cut back, 8 bases at V and 4 bases at J, with 18 bases in the middle. In nucleotides, the CDR3 is TGTGCCAGCGCAAGAGGTGGACAGCGATACAATGAGCAGTTCTTC. Translation gives CASARGGQRYNEQFF.

The CDR3 region has the DNA TGTGCCAGCAGCGCGGTAGGGGGCTACTATGGCTACACCTTC. Translation: CASSAVGGYYGYTF. The genes are TRBV5-5 and TRBJ1-2; TRBD1 matches at 7 bases. The CDR3 has 14 amino acids. CDR1 and CDR2 from the germline V gene are SGHKS and YYEKEE (reference sequence). J was trimmed by 3 bases and V by 4 bases; bases with no gene match: 6. The full variable domain, completed using reference TRBV5-5 and TRBJ1-2, is DAGVTQSPTHLIKTRGQQVTLRCSPISGHKSVSWYQQVLGQGPQFIFQYYEKEERGRGNFPDRFSARQFPNYSSELNVNALLLGDSALYLCASSAVGGYYGYTFGSGTRLTVV.

The chain is built from TRBV27 and TRBJ2-7, with 12 nucleotides matching TRBD2. Germline-derived CDR1 and CDR2 are MNHEY and SMNVEV (reference sequence). The CDR3 totals 15 residues. The ends lost 6 bases at V and 2 bases at J; junction bases unmatched: 5. The CDR3 coding sequence is TGTGCCAGCAGCACGACTAGCGGGGGTGCCTACGAGCAGTACTTC. Translating gives CASSTTSGGAYEQYF.

This chain uses TRBV19 with TRBJ1-1; 9 nucleotides match TRBD1. The CDR3 is 14 amino acids. Germline V gene data show CDR1 as LNHDA and CDR2 as SQIVND (reference sequence). Trimming removed 6 bases from V and 1 base from J; junction bases left unmatched: 3. The chain's CDR3 is CASSPDRGNTEAFF. In DNA form, the CDR3 reads TGTGCCAGTAGCCCGGACAGGGGGAACACTGAAGCTTTCTTT.

In regard to this clone: Other DNA sequences in the same sample also yield this CDR3. This chain connects TRBV5-1 to TRBJ1-3; D is uncertain. The CDR3 loop spans 16 amino acids. Trimming left V 4 bases short and J 1 base short, with 15 bases between. Germline V lookup: CDR1 SGHRS, CDR2 YFSETQ. CDR3 sequence (DNA): TGCGCCAGCAGCACCGCAGGTCTATCTTCTGGAAACACCATATATTTT. Its protein is CASSTAGLSSGNTIYF.

The genes are TRBV30 and TRBJ1-1, with D perhaps TRBD1 (5 bases). V lost 5 bases and J lost 6, with 10 bases in between. Germline assignment: CDR1 GTSNPN and CDR2 SVGIG (reference sequence). The CDR3 is made up of 11 amino acids. CDR3 residues: CAWAAGAEAFF. In DNA, the CDR3 is TGTGCCTGGGCGGCGGGGGCTGAAGCTTTCTTT.

This clone was seen only a few times. The rearrangement uses TRBV5-1 and TRBJ2-1; 7 positions agree with TRBD1. In germline, CDR1 is SGHRS, CDR2 YFSETQ. The CDR3 has 17 amino acids. The trim removed 3 bases at V and 5 bases at J, leaving 14 bases unmatched. The DNA for the CDR3 is TGCGCCAGCAGCTATTTTATCCGGGACAGCAAAAACAATGAGCAGTTCTTC. Translation gives CASSYFIRDSKNNEQFF.

The V gene is TRBV23-1, the J gene TRBJ2-7; D ambiguous. TRBV23-1 has ORF status, its function being uncertain. Trimming cost V 1 base and J 0 bases, with 4 bases left between them. The CDR3 has 13 amino acids. This CDR3 is CASSQCSSYEQYF. The CDR3 DNA reads TGCGCCAGCAGTCAATGTAGCTCCTACGAGCAGTACTTC.

The V and J genes are TRBV5-1 and TRBJ2-2; TRBD2 matches 7 bases. Germline V CDR1 and CDR2: SGHRS, YFSETQ. V was clipped by 0 bases and J by 5 bases; unmatched bases: 10. There are 17 residues in the CDR3. The CDR3 spells CASSLDGRLSGTGELFF. The CDR3 coding sequence is TGCGCCAGCAGCTTGGATGGTAGACTTAGCGGGACCGGGGAGCTGTTTTTT.

The rearrangement joins TRBV18 to TRBJ1-1; no reliable D call. The CDR3 contains 14 residues. Germline CDR1 reads KGHSH; CDR2 reads LQKENI. With 1 base removed from V and 3 bases from J, the gap between germline ends came to 9 bases. The DNA of the CDR3 is TGTGCCAGCTCACCACTTCGGGTGGACACTGAAGCTTTCTTT. Protein sequence: CASSPLRVDTEAFF.

This chain uses TRBV15 with TRBJ1-5, with a weak D call TRBD1 (5 bases). Trimming pared 0 bases from V and 0 bases from J, leaving 9 bases between. This CDR3 comprises 16 residues. Germline V lookup: CDR1 LNHNV, CDR2 YYDKDF (reference sequence). In DNA form, the CDR3 reads TGTGCCACCAGCAGAGATCCAGGGATTAGCAATCAGCCCCAGCATTTT. It yields the protein CATSRDPGISNQPQHF.

This chain's CDR3 is CASSVRLAENNEQFF. CDR3 nucleotide sequence: TGTGCCAGCAGTGTTCGACTAGCGGAAAACAATGAGCAGTTCTTC. V and J are TRBV6-4 and TRBJ2-1; 9 bases map to TRBD2. The length of the CDR3 is 15 residues. V lost 4 bases, J lost 5 bases, and 6 bases stayed unmatched. The V gene's germline CDR1 is MRHNA and CDR2 SNTAGT.

This clone was counted a single time. The chain employs TRBV5-1 and TRBJ2-2; no firm D call. Germline values: CDR1 SGHRS, CDR2 YFSETQ. Deletions cut 6 bases from V and 4 bases from J, with 22 bases between. The CDR3 spans 17 residues. CDR3 protein: CASIPLPARKSTGELFF. CDR3 bases: TGCGCCAGCATCCCCCTCCCAGCGAGAAAGTCCACCGGGGAGCTGTTTTTT. Looking up the rest from reference TRBV5-1 and TRBJ2-2 gives the full variable domain: KAGVTQTPRYLIKTRGQQVTLSCSPISGHRSVSWYQQTPGQGLQFLFEYFSETQRNKGNFPGRFSGRQFSNSRSEMNVSTLELGDSALYLCASIPLPARKSTGELFFGEGSRLTVL.

In its sample, this clone was seen once. This chain joins TRBV21-1 and TRBJ1-5; the table calls TRBD1, which could not be checked here. TRBV21-1 is designated a pseudogene. The CDR3 is made up of 18 amino acids. The CDR3 DNA follows: TGTGCCAGCAGTACCCGGGACAGGGGAGCCGGTAGCAATCAGCCCCAGCATTTT. Encoded protein: CASSTRDRGAGSNQPQHF.

The J gene is TRBJ2-1, the V gene TRBV2; D gene unclear. With 6 bases removed from V and 2 bases from J, the gap between germline ends came to 11 bases. The CDR3 runs 14 residues. Per germline, CDR1 SNHLY and CDR2 FYNNEI. In DNA form, the CDR3 reads TGTGCCAGCAGCAGCAGGATTCCCTACAATGAGCAGTTCTTC. Encoded protein: CASSSRIPYNEQFF.

The CDR3 DNA follows: TGTGCCAGCAGCTTAGAGGTGGGGGGACCCGGGGGGGAGTTCTTC. Its translation: CASSLEVGGPGGEFF. The gene calls are TRBV11-2 and TRBJ2-1; 8 positions match TRBD2. The germline V gene has CDR1 SGHAT and CDR2 FQNNGV. This CDR3 has 15 residues. The V and J ends lost 0 bases and 14 bases, in that order; junction bases with no gene match: 12.

The gene calls are TRBV10-3 and TRBJ1-1; TRBD1 matches at 9 bases. Trimming cost V 8 bases and J 7 bases; bases outside gene matches: 2. The germline gives CDR1 ENHRY, CDR2 SYGVKD. The CDR3 consists of 11 residues. The CDR3 nucleotides are TGTGCCATCGGACAGGGGTTTGAAGCTTTCTTT. This translates into CAIGQGFEAFF.